The 20 T cell receptor beta chains below all came from one sample that was sequenced in a study of early T cells in non-severe SARS-CoV-2 infection. In TCRdb, the 5' RACE reads were re-called with MiXCR into one record per CDR3 protein. This table holds 50,000 to 60,000 distinct CDR3 sequences, about 10% found once. Sequencing was done on a sample of whole blood. All receptors derive from an adult who was a healthcare worker with PCR-confirmed SARS-CoV-2 infection or an uninfected control (not recorded which).

The genes are TRBV6-2 or TRBV6-3 and TRBJ2-5, with D possibly TRBD2 on 5 matching bases. The CDR3 has 15 amino acids. Trimming shortened V by 4 bases and J by 2 bases, and 14 bases separated the two germline ends. Germline CDR1 reads MNHEY; CDR2 reads SVGEGT. The CDR3: CASSSRGFQQETQYF. As DNA, the CDR3 is TGTGCCAGCAGTTCCCGGGGATTCCAACAAGAGACCCAGTACTTC.

Ten or more counts support this clonotype. The V gene is TRBV30, the J gene TRBJ1-6; 8 nucleotides line up with TRBD1. CDR1 is GTSNPN and CDR2 is SVGIG in the germline V gene (reference sequence). V was pared by 5 bases and J by 8 bases, with 5 bases of the junction left unmatched. The CDR3 is made up of 13 amino acids. The CDR3 here is CAWSGQGDSPLHF. In nucleotides, the CDR3 is TGTGCCTGGTCCGGACAGGGCGATTCACCCCTCCACTTT.

The chain recombines TRBV7-2 with TRBJ2-3; D is ambiguous. This CDR3 has 12 residues. Deletions cut 5 bases from V and 4 bases from J, with 7 bases between. Germline CDR1 reads SGHTA; CDR2 reads FQGNSA. For the CDR3, the DNA is TGTGCCAGCAGCCCCCGGGCAGATACGCAGTATTTT. Translated, it gives CASSPRADTQYF.

V usage is TRBV5-1 and J usage is TRBJ1-5, with D unresolved. This CDR3 region has 14 residues. V was pared by 2 bases and J by 0 bases, with 6 bases between. The germline V gene encodes CDR1 SGHRS and CDR2 YFSETQ. The CDR3 nucleotides read TGCGCCAGCAGCTTTGGCGATAGCAATCAGCCCCAGCATTTT. As protein: CASSFGDSNQPQHF.

V gene TRBV25-1 combines with J gene TRBJ2-7; D possibly corresponds to TRBD2 (6 bases). V was pared by 1 base and J by 6 bases, with 34 bases between. Germline assignment: CDR1 MGHDK and CDR2 SYGVNS. The CDR3 consists of 21 residues. The CDR3 nucleotides read TGTGCCAGCAGTGAATCTCTCTGGGGGACGGGGGAGCTCCTACGTTGGATCGAGCAGTACTTC. Protein sequence: CASSESLWGTGELLRWIEQYF.

The chain carries TRBV20-1 and TRBJ2-1; TRBD2 matches at 7 bases. The CDR3 has 14 amino acids. J gave up 4 bases and V 3 bases, and 6 bases lay outside the gene matches. Germline V gene sequence: CDR1 DFQATT, CDR2 SNEGSKA (reference sequence). This CDR3 is CSASLASGYNEQFF. The CDR3 nucleotides read TGCAGTGCTAGTTTGGCTAGCGGATACAATGAGCAGTTCTTC.

The chain has TRBV29-1 and TRBJ1-4; no clear D gene. CDR3 size: 13 residues. Trimming pared 5 bases from V and 3 bases from J, leaving 10 bases between. Germline-derived CDR1 and CDR2 are SQVTM and ANQGSEA. The CDR3 protein is CSVMFAANEKLFF. In DNA, the CDR3 is TGCAGCGTTATGTTTGCGGCTAATGAAAAACTGTTTTTT.

The chain couples TRBV10-3 to TRBJ1-1, with D maybe TRBD1 (6 bases). Germline CDR1 is ENHRY and CDR2 is SYGVKD. V was pared by 11 bases and J by 1 base, with 14 bases between. The CDR3 runs 13 residues. The CDR3 DNA reads as TGTGCCTCCTGGACAGTGACGAACACTGAAGCTTTCTTT. Translated: CASWTVTNTEAFF.

There are many counts of this clonotype. The chain is built from TRBV7-2 and TRBJ2-2, with D maybe TRBD1 (5 bases). CDR3 size: 13 residues. The ends were cut back, 8 bases at V and 1 base at J, with 8 bases in the middle. Looked up from germline, CDR1 is SGHTA and CDR2 is FQGNSA. The CDR3 region is CASQGWNTGELFF. The DNA of the CDR3 is TGTGCCAGCCAGGGCTGGAACACCGGGGAGCTGTTTTTT.

The sample holds a few counts of this clonotype. This chain uses TRBV9 with TRBJ2-5; possibly TRBD2 for D (5 bases). Trimming stripped 3 bases from V and 7 bases from J, with 22 bases between. This CDR3 region has 16 residues. CDR1 and CDR2 (germline): SGDLS, YYNGEE. The CDR3 sequence: CASSGTPGGPEGTQYF. Written as DNA, the CDR3 is TGTGCCAGCAGCGGGACGCCCGGAGGCCCGGAAGGGACCCAGTACTTC.

A few counts support this clonotype. This chain uses TRBV5-1 with TRBJ2-2; the match to TRBD1 covers 8 bases. CDR1 is SGHRS and CDR2 is YFSETQ in the germline V gene. This CDR3 is 17 amino acids long. The trim removed 0 bases at V and 7 bases at J, leaving 11 bases unmatched. The CDR3 DNA reads as TGCGCCAGCAGCTTGGAAGGCGACAGGGGATTCGGCGGGGAGCTGTTTTTT. It is translated as CASSLEGDRGFGGELFF.

The rearrangement joins TRBV18 to TRBJ1-6, with D uncertain. Trimming pared 3 bases from V and 7 bases from J, leaving 13 bases between. Germline CDR1 reads KGHSH; CDR2 reads LQKENI. CDR3 length: 15 residues. The CDR3 nucleotides are TGTGCCAGCTCACCGTCCGGACCCATCAATTCACCCCTCCACTTT. Amino acids: CASSPSGPINSPLHF.

The J gene is TRBJ2-7, the V gene TRBV29-1; 7 bases align to TRBD1. With V trimmed by 1 base and J by 6 bases, 3 bases remained unmatched. This CDR3 has 12 residues. CDR1 SQVTM and CDR2 ANQGSEA come from the germline V gene. The CDR3 reads CSVEGTGAEQYF. The CDR3 nucleotides are TGCAGCGTTGAAGGAACAGGGGCCGAGCAGTACTTC.

This clonotype was detected only a few times. The chain combines TRBV7-6 with TRBJ2-5; possibly TRBD2 for D (5 bases). Germline values: CDR1 SGHVS, CDR2 FNYEAQ. The CDR3 is 14 residues long. Trimming took 4 bases from V and 5 from J, leaving 14 bases between them. The CDR3 is CASSSNPGKETQYF. DNA for the CDR3: TGTGCCAGCAGCTCCAACCCGGGAAAGGAGACCCAGTACTTC.

This clonotype was found many times. The chain joins TRBV9 to TRBJ2-2; TRBD1 might be the D (6 bases). V shed 0 bases and J shed 7 bases, with 16 bases lying between them. Germline V lookup: CDR1 SGDLS, CDR2 YYNGEE. CDR3 length: 16 amino acids. CDR3 nucleotide sequence: TGTGCCAGCAGCGTAGAGCCGGGACAAGGGGGCGGGGAGCTGTTTTTT. This encodes CASSVEPGQGGGELFF.

The genes are TRBV14 and TRBJ1-4; D unresolved. Trimming pared 0 bases from V and 7 bases from J, leaving 12 bases between. The CDR3 contains 15 residues. The germline V gene has CDR1 SGHDN and CDR2 FVKESK. Written as DNA, the CDR3 is TGTGCCAGCAGCCAAGACCGCGGGAGGAGTGAAAAACTGTTTTTT. It yields the protein CASSQDRGRSEKLFF.

V and J are TRBV29-1 and TRBJ2-1; 12 bases are a match to TRBD2. Germline V gene lookup returns CDR1 SQVTM and CDR2 ANQGSEA. This CDR3 region has 15 residues. J gave up 6 bases and V 6 bases, and 9 bases lay outside the gene matches. The CDR3 spells CSVTFGLAGRNEQFF. The CDR3 nucleotides read TGCAGCGTGACTTTTGGACTAGCGGGACGCAATGAGCAGTTCTTC.

This clonotype has more than one count but fewer than ten. The chain joins TRBV7-6 to TRBJ2-3; 8 bases are a match to TRBD1. CDR1 is SGHVS and CDR2 is FNYEAQ in the germline V gene. There are 17 residues in the CDR3. Germline trimming cut 1 base from V and 3 bases from J; bases unmatched to any gene: 9. The CDR3 is CASSLGSRGHRTDTQYF. The CDR3 bases are TGTGCCAGCAGCTTAGGGTCCAGGGGGCATAGAACAGATACGCAGTATTTT.

This clonotype occurred many times. The V call is TRBV19, the J call TRBJ1-1; D ambiguous. The CDR3 covers 13 residues. Per the germline V gene, CDR1 is LNHDA and CDR2 is SQIVND (reference sequence). V was shortened by 3 bases and J by 10 bases, with 15 bases between the two germline ends. CDR3: CASSIVDPSGAFF. CDR3 DNA: TGTGCCAGTAGTATCGTAGACCCTAGCGGAGCTTTCTTT.

This clonotype was observed a few times. The V call is TRBV11-1, the J call TRBJ1-1; D is undetermined. V was trimmed by 5 bases and J by 0 bases, leaving 7 bases between them. CDR1 and CDR2 from the germline V gene are SGHAT and FQDESV (reference sequence). The CDR3 totals 13 residues. Here the CDR3 DNA reads TGTGCCAGCAGCCCCCAATTGAACACTGAAGCTTTCTTT. It codes for CASSPQLNTEAFF.